The TCR beta chain described here comes from a study of shared clonotypes between healthy human individuals. The CDR3 runs to 13 residues. The V gene lost 3 bases and the J gene lost 9 bases, with 12 bases spanning the gap. Germline CDR1 MNHEY, CDR2 SMNVEV (reference sequence). Data came from immunoSEQ multiplex PCR; TCRdb stores just in-frame clones and leaves some out. The sample yields approximately 2.1 million clones, over 90% seen once. This sequence joins TRBV27 and TRBJ2-1, with no clear D. Sequenced material: naive CD4+ T cells from PBMCs. Subset noted: CD45RA+ positively selected. The TCR was taken from a man aged 18 to 29 in good health. Some clones in this sample may be carry-over from other donors' samples. The CDR3 loop is CASSFRTRREQFF. The CDR3 nucleotides are TGTGCCAGCAGTTTCCGGACCCGGCGTGAGCAGTTCTTC.